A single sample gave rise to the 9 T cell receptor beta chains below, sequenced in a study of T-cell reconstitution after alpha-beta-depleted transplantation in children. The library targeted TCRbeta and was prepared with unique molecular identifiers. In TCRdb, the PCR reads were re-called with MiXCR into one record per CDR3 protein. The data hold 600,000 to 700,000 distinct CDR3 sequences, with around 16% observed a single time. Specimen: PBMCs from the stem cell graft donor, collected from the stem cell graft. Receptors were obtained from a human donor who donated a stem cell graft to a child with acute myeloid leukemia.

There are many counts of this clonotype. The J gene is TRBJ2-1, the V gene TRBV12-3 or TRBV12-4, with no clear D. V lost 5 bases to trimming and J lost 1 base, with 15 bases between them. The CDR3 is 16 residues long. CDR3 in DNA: TGTGCCAGCAGTGGGTTCGCGTCCGGATCCTACAATGAGCAGTTCTTC. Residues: CASSGFASGSYNEQFF.

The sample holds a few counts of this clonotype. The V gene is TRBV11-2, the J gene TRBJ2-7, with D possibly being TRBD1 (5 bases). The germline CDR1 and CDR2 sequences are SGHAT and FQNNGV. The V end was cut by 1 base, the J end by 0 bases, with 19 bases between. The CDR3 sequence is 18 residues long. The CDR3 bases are TGTGCCAGCAGCTTAGTAGGCAGGGTCCCTCGACTCTCCTACGAGCAGTACTTC. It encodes CASSLVGRVPRLSYEQYF.

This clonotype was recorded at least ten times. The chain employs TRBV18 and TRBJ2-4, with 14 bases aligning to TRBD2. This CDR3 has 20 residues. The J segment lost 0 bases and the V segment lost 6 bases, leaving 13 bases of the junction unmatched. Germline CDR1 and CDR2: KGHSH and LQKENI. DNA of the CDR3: TGTGCCAGCTCGCGAGGGACTAGCGGGGGCGTCCACCTAGCCAAAAACATTCAGTACTTC. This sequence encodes CASSRGTSGGVHLAKNIQYF.

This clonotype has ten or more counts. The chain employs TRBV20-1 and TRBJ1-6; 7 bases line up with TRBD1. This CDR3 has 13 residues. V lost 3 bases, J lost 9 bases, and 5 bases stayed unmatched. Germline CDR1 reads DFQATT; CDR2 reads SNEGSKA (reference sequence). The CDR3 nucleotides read TGCAGTGCTAGCGAGCAGGGGGTTTCACCCCTCCACTTT. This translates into CSASEQGVSPLHF.

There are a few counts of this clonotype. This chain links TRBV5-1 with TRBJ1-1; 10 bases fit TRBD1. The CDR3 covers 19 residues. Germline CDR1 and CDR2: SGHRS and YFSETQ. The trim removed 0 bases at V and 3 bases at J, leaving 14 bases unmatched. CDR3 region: CASSLVSVGTGVLDTEAFF. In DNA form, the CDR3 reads TGCGCCAGCAGCTTGGTATCGGTCGGGACAGGGGTTTTGGACACTGAAGCTTTCTTT.

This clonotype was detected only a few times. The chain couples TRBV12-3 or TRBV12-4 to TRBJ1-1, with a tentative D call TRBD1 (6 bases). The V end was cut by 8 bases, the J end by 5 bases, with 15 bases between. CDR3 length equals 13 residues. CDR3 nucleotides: TGTGCCAGCCATCATTTGGGGGCAACTGAAGCTTTCTTT. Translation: CASHHLGATEAFF.

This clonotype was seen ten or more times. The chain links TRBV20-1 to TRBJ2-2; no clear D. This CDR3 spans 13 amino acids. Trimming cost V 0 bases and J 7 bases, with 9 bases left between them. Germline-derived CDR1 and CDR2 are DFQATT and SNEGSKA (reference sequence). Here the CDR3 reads CSARDQLLGELFF. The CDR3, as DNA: TGCAGTGCTAGAGATCAACTTCTCGGGGAGCTGTTTTTT.

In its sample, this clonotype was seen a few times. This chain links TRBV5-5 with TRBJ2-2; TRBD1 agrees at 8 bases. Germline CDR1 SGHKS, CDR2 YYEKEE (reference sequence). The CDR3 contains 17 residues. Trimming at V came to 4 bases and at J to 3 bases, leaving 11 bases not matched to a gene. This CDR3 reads CASSRQGRYFDTGELFF. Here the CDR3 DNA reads TGTGCCAGCAGCCGACAGGGGAGATATTTCGACACCGGGGAGCTGTTTTTT.

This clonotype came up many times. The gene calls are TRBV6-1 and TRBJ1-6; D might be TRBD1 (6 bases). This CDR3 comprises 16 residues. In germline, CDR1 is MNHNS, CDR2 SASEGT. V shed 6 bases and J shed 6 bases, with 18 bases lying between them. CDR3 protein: CASSLRGGIVNSPLHF. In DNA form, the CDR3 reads TGTGCCAGCAGCCTGAGAGGGGGTATTGTTAATTCACCCCTCCACTTT.